This is a list of T cell receptor beta chains from one sample in a study of blood T cell repertoires in COVID-19. The method was immunoSEQ multiplex PCR; TCRdb's version includes in-frame clones alone and lacks a portion of them. The repertoire consists of tens of thousands of clones, with around 90% occurring once and the leading ten covering around 1.6%. The specimen sequenced was peripheral blood. The receptors come from a man aged 45-60 years with acute or convalescent COVID-19. Each CDR3 is given with its conserved first and last residue.

>TRBJ2-1|TRBV7-6
CASTQRPLPQNEQFF
>TRBJ2-2|TRBV19
CASSIAGLAGKNTGELFF
>TRBJ1-1|TRBV7-9
CASSFPQDTEAFF
>TRBJ1-4|TRBV6-5
CASADGPTTNEKLFF
>TRBJ2-5|TRBV14
CASSPNGLGSETQYF
>TRBJ1-5|TRBV28
CATRNRGPSNQPQHF
>TRBJ2-2|TRBV10-1
CAIPLAGGRAGELFF
>TRBJ2-1|TRBV18
CASSPDSSYNEQFF
>TRBJ1-2|TRBV3-1/TRBV3-2
CASSQGQGARLGGYTF
>TRBJ2-5|TRBV25-1
CASSEAFETQYF
>TRBJ2-5|TRBV27
CASSFGAGGLETQYF
>TRBJ1-3|TRBV18
CASSLSVGSHLSGNTIYF
>TRBJ2-3|TRBV28
CASSTPRSTDTQYF
>TRBJ1-2|TRBV5-5
CASSSDRGNYGYTF
>TRBJ2-7|TRBV30
CAWSVEGGGLWEQYF
>TRBJ1-1|TRBV10-3
CAISEGLQGAGTEAFF
>TRBJ2-7|TRBV2
CASSLQTNEQYF
>TRBJ1-1|TRBV5-1
CASSAGQGAEAFF
>TRBJ1-1|TRBV6-5
CASRKGGQSNTEAFF
>TRBJ2-2|TRBV9
CASSGNSATGELFF
>TRBJ1-5|TRBV28
CASSFEQGGQPQHF
>TRBJ2-3|TRBV19
CASSIRAGATDTQYF
>TRBJ2-1|TRBV5-8
CASSSSSFPHNEQFF
>TRBJ1-2|TRBV7-9
CASSLEERQGVYGYTF
>TRBJ2-5|TRBV4-1
CASSQDQDREETQYF